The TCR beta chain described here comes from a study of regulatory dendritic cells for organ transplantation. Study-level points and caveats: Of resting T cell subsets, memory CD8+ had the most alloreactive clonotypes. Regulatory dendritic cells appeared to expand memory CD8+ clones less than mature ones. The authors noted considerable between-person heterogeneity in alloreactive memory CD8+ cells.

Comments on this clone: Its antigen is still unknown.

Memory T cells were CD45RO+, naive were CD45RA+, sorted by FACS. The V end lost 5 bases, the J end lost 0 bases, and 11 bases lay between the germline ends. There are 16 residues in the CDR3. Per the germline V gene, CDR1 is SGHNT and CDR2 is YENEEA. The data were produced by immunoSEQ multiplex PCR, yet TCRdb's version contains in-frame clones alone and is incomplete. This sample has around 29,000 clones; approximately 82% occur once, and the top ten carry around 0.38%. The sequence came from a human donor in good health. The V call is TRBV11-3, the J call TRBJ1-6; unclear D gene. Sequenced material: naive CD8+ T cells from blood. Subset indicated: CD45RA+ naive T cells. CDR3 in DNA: TGTGCCAGCAGCCAAGTGGTCAGCTCCTATAATTCACCCCTCCACTTT. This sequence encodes CASSQVVSSYNSPLHF.